A single sample gave rise to the 16 T cell receptor beta chains below, sequenced in a study of blood T cell repertoires in COVID-19. Some clones are missing from TCRdb's copy, which holds only in-frame ones; the method was immunoSEQ multiplex PCR. The table shows roughly 150,000 clones, with 70% to 90% occurring only once. The specimen sequenced was peripheral blood. These receptors were collected from a woman in her seventies with acute or convalescent COVID-19.

V is TRBV15 and J is TRBJ1-5; D unclear. Germline CDR1 LNHNV, CDR2 YYDKDF (reference sequence). The CDR3 consists of 14 residues. The V gene lost 5 bases and the J gene lost 0 bases, with 8 bases spanning the gap. The CDR3 region has the DNA TGTGCCACCAGCGTGACAAGTAGCAATCAGCCCCAGCATTTT. This translates into CATSVTSSNQPQHF. Full variable domain (remainder filled in from reference TRBV15 and TRBJ1-5): DAMVIQNPRYQVTQFGKPVTLSCSQTLNHNVMYWYQQKSSQAPKLLFHYYDKDFNNEADTPDNFQSRRPNTSFCFLDIRSPGLGDTAMYLCATSVTSSNQPQHFGDGTRLSIL.

The chain links TRBV6-4 to TRBJ2-7, with D perhaps TRBD1 (5 bases). The CDR3 has 15 residues. Germline V gene sequence: CDR1 MRHNA, CDR2 SNTAGT. V was cut by 7 bases and J by 0 bases, with 16 bases left in between. Written as DNA, the CDR3 is TGTGCCAGCACCGAGTCGAACAGGTTCTCCTACGAGCAGTACTTC. It codes for CASTESNRFSYEQYF.

V is TRBV19 and J is TRBJ1-5; 9 bases line up with TRBD1. Per the germline V gene, CDR1 is LNHDA and CDR2 is SQIVND (reference sequence). The CDR3 loop spans 14 amino acids. The junction had 4 bases not matched to a gene; V was cut back by 6 bases and J by 4 bases. In nucleotides, the CDR3 is TGTGCCAGTAGGGGACAGGGCGAAAATCAGCCCCAGCATTTT. Its protein product is CASRGQGENQPQHF.

The rearrangement links TRBV10-3 to TRBJ2-7, with D hard to call. The germline V gene has CDR1 ENHRY and CDR2 SYGVKD. There are 13 residues in the CDR3. V dropped 7 bases and J dropped 4 bases, with 14 bases sitting between them. CDR3 nucleotides: TGTGCCATCAAGAAGGAGCTAAAGTACGAGCAGTACGTC. The encoded protein is CAIKKELKYEQYV.

The chain links TRBV6-5 to TRBJ2-1; no clear D gene. V lost 7 bases and J lost 6, with 7 bases in between. The germline V gene has CDR1 MNHEY and CDR2 SVGAGI. The CDR3 has 11 amino acids. CDR3 loop: CASKSVNEQFF. The CDR3 coding sequence is TGTGCCAGCAAATCTGTCAATGAGCAGTTCTTC.

The genes are TRBV7-8 and TRBJ2-1; no reliable D call. Germline CDR1 reads SGHVS; CDR2 reads FQNEAQ. This CDR3 is 16 amino acids long. V was cut by 3 bases and J by 6 bases, with 18 bases left in between. Here the CDR3 DNA reads TGTGCCAGCAGCTTTCGCGGCGGAGCTTTACTCAATGAGCAGTTCTTC. Its translation: CASSFRGGALLNEQFF.

This chain joins TRBV18 and TRBJ2-2; weak D call: TRBD2 (6 bases). The CDR3 totals 13 residues. Germline assignment: CDR1 KGHSH and CDR2 LQKENI. Trimming took 3 bases from V and 11 from J, leaving 13 bases between them. DNA of the CDR3: TGTGCCAGCTCACCGGGGGGATCGGGAGAGCTGTTTTTT. Its protein is CASSPGGSGELFF.

The chain uses TRBV10-3 and TRBJ1-2; possibly TRBD1 for D (5 bases). The CDR3 is 12 amino acids. The germline V gene encodes CDR1 ENHRY and CDR2 SYGVKD. Trimming took 3 bases from V and 5 from J, leaving 7 bases between them. The CDR3 nucleotides read TGTGCCATCAGTGAAAAGGGGTATGGCTACACCTTC. Protein product: CAISEKGYGYTF.

This rearrangement joins TRBV5-1 to TRBJ1-6; D unclear. The germline V gene has CDR1 SGHRS and CDR2 YFSETQ. This CDR3 spans 15 amino acids. Trimming removed 2 bases from V and 7 bases from J, with 13 bases in between. As DNA, the CDR3 is TGCGCCAGCAGCTTAGAGGCAACGCGAAATTCACCCCTCCACTTT. Translated, it gives CASSLEATRNSPLHF. Full variable domain (outside the CDR3, taken from reference TRBV5-1 and TRBJ1-6): KAGVTQTPRYLIKTRGQQVTLSCSPISGHRSVSWYQQTPGQGLQFLFEYFSETQRNKGNFPGRFSGRQFSNSRSEMNVSTLELGDSALYLCASSLEATRNSPLHFGNGTRLTVT.

This chain links TRBV29-1 with TRBJ1-1, with TRBD1 matching 9 bases. Looked up from germline, CDR1 is SQVTM and CDR2 is ANQGSEA. Unmatched junction bases numbered 9, after V lost 7 bases and J lost 0 bases. The CDR3 has 15 residues. For the CDR3, the DNA is TGCAGCGCCTTAAACAGGGGGCTTATGAACACTGAAGCTTTCTTT. It codes for CSALNRGLMNTEAFF.

CDR3: CASSSGSSGNTIYF. The CDR3 region has the DNA TGCGCCAGCAGCAGCGGAAGCTCTGGAAACACCATATATTTT. The chain carries TRBV5-1 and TRBJ1-3; no firm D call. Per the germline V gene, CDR1 is SGHRS and CDR2 is YFSETQ. This CDR3 contains 14 residues. V was trimmed by 4 bases and J by 0 bases, leaving 8 bases between them.

The chain has TRBV5-1 and TRBJ2-7; 10 bases are a match to TRBD1. Germline CDR1 SGHRS, CDR2 YFSETQ. V was clipped by 5 bases and J by 0 bases; unmatched bases: 5. This CDR3 is 15 amino acids long. CDR3: CASSLGQGNSYEQYF. In DNA, the CDR3 is TGCGCCAGCAGTCTGGGACAGGGGAACTCCTACGAGCAGTACTTC.

The chain joins TRBV12-3 or TRBV12-4 to TRBJ2-2, with unresolved D. The length of the CDR3 is 13 residues. V was shortened by 1 base and J by 6 bases, with 6 bases between the two germline ends. DNA for the CDR3: TGTGCCAGCAGTTTAGACCGGGCCGGGGAGCTGTTTTTT. This gives the protein CASSLDRAGELFF.

The gene calls are TRBV10-2 and TRBJ1-1; the D is unclear. Germline CDR1 and CDR2: WSHSY and SAAADI. Trimming took off 8 bases at V and 2 bases at J, with 6 bases between the two ends. The CDR3 length is 11 residues. The chain's CDR3 is CASLINTEAFF. The DNA of the CDR3 is TGCGCCAGCCTTATTAACACTGAAGCTTTCTTT.

The chain couples TRBV2 to TRBJ1-2; D not resolved. Per germline, CDR1 SNHLY and CDR2 FYNNEI. With 8 bases removed from V and 7 bases from J, the gap between germline ends came to 17 bases. CDR3 length: 13 amino acids. CDR3 bases: TGTGCCAGCGCTGAGGGAAGGGCCGGTGGCTACACCTTC. Its translation is CASAEGRAGGYTF.

The J gene is TRBJ2-2, the V gene TRBV2, with unresolved D. Trimming pared 7 bases from V and 1 base from J, leaving 10 bases between. The CDR3 extends over 14 amino acids. Germline values: CDR1 SNHLY, CDR2 FYNNEI. The CDR3 loop is CASIPNGNTGELFF. The CDR3 region has the DNA TGTGCCAGCATCCCCAACGGGAACACCGGGGAGCTGTTTTTT. Full variable domain (missing parts from reference TRBV2 and TRBJ2-2): EPEVTQTPSHQVTQMGQEVILRCVPISNHLYFYWYRQILGQKVEFLVSFYNNEISEKSEIFDDQFSVERPDGSNFTLKIRSTKLEDSAMYFCASIPNGNTGELFFGEGSRLTVL.